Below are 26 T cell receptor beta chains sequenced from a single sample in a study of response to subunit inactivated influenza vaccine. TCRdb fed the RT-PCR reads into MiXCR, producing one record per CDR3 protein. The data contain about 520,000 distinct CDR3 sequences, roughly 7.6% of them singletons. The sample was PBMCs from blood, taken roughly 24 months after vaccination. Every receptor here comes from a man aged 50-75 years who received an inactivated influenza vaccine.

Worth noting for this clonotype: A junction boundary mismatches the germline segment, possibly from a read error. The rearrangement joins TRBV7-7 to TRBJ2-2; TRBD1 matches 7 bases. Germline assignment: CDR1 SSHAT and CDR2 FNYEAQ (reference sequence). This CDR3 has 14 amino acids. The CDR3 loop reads CASSLDRVAGELFF. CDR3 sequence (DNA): TGTGCTAGCAGCTTAGACAGGGTGGCCGGGGAGCTGTTTTTT.

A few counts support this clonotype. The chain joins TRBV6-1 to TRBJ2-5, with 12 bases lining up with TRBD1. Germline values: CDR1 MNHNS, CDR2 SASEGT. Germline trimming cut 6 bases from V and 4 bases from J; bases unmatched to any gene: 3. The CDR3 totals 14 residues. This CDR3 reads CASRRDRGRETQYF. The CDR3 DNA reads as TGTGCCAGCAGAAGGGACAGGGGGCGAGAGACCCAGTACTTC.

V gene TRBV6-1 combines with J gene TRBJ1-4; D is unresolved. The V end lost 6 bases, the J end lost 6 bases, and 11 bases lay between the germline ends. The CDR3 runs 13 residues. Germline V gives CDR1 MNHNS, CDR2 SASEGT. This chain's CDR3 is CASSPLGHEKLFF. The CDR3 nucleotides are TGTGCCAGCAGCCCCTTAGGTCATGAAAAACTGTTTTTT.

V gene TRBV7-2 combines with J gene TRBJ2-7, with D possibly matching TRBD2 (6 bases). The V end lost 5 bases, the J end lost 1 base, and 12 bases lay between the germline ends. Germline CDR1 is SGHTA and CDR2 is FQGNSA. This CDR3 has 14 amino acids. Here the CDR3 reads CASSRGSGSYEQYF. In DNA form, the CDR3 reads TGTGCCAGCAGCCGGGGGAGTGGATCCTACGAGCAGTACTTC.

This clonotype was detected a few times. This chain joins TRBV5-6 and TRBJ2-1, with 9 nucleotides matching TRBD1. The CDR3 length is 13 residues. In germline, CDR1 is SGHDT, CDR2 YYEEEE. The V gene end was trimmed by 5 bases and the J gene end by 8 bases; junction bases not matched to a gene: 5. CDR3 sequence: CASSLNRGHEQFF. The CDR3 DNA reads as TGTGCCAGCAGTTTAAACAGGGGGCATGAGCAGTTCTTC.

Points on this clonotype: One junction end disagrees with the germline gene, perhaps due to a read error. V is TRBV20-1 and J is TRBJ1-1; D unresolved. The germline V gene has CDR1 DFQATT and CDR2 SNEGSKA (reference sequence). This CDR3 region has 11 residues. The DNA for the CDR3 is TGTAGATGGCACCGACCCACTGAAGCTTTCTTT. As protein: CRWHRPTEAFF.

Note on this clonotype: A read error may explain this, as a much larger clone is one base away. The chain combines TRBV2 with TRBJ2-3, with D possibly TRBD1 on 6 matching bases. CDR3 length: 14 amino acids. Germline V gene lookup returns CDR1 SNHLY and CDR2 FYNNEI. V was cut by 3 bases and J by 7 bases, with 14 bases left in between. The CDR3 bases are TGTGCCAGCAGTGACGGCAGGGGCTTGCATACGCAGTATTTT. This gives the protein CASSDGRGLHTQYF. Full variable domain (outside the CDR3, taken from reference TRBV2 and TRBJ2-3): EPEVTQTPSHQVTQMGQEVILRCVPISNHLYFYWYRQILGQKVEFLVSFYNNEISEKSEIFDDQFSVERPDGSNFTLKIRSTKLEDSAMYFCASSDGRGLHTQYFGPGTRLTVL.

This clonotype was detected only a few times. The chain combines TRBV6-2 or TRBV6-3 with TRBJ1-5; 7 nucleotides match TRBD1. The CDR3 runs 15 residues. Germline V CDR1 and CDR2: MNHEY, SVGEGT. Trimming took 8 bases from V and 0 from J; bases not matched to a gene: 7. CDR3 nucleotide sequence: TGTGCCAGCGGCTCGGGACAGCATAGCAATCAGCCCCAGCATTTT. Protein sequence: CASGSGQHSNQPQHF.

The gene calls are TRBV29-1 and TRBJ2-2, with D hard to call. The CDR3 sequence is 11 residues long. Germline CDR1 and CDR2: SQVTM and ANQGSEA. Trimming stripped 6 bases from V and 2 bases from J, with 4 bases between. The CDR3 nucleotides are TGCAGCGTCCTCAACACCGGGGAGCTGTTTTTT. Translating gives CSVLNTGELFF.

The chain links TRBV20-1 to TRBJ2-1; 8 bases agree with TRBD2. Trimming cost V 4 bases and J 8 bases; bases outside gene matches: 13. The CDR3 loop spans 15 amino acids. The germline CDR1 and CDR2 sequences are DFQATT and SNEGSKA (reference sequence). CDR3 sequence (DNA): TGCAGTGCTACCCGTGGGGGCGGGGGGAAGTATGAGCAGTTCTTC. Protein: CSATRGGGGKYEQFF.

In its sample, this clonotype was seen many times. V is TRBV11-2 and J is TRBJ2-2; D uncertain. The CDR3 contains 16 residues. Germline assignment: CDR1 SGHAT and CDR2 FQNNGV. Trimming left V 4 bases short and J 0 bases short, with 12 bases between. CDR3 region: CASSSETGSNTGELFF. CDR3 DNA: TGTGCCAGCAGCTCCGAGACTGGCTCGAACACCGGGGAGCTGTTTTTT.

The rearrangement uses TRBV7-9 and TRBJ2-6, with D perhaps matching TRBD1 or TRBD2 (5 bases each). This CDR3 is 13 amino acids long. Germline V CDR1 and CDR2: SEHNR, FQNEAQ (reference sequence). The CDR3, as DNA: TGTGCAGCCGAGGGGCCTGGGGCCAACGTCCTGACTTTC. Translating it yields CAAEGPGANVLTF. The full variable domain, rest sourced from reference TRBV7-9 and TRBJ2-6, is DTGVSQNPRHKITKRGQNVTFRCDPISEHNRLYWYRQTLGQGPEFLTYFQNEAQLEKSRLLSDRFSAERPKGSFSTLEIQRTEQGDSAMYLCAAEGPGANVLTFGAGSRLTVL.

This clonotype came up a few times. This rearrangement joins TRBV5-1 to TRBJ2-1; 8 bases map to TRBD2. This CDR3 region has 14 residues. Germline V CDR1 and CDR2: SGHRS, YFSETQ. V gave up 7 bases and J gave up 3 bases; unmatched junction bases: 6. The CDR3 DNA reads TGCGCCAGCTATAGCGGGGCCTACTACAATGAGCAGTTCTTC. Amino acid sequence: CASYSGAYYNEQFF.

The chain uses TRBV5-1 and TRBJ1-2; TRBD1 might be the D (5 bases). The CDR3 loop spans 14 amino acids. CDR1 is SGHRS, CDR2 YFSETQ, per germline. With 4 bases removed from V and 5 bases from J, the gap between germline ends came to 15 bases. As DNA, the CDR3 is TGCGCCAGCAGCGGAGCGTCCGGGGGGTATGGCTACACCTTC. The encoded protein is CASSGASGGYGYTF.

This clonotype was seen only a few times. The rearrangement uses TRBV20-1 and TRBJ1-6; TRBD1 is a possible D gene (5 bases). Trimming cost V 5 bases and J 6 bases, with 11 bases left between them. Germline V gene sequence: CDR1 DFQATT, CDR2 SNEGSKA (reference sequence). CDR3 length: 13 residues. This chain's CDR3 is CSAYRQPNSPLHF. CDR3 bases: TGCAGTGCTTATAGACAGCCTAATTCACCCCTCCACTTT.

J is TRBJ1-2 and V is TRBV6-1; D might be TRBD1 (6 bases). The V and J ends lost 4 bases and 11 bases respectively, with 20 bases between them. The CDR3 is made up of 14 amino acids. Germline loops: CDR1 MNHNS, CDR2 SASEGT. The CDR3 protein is CASSGSLGGRIYTF. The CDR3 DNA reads TGTGCCAGCAGTGGGAGTTTAGGGGGAAGAATATACACCTTC.

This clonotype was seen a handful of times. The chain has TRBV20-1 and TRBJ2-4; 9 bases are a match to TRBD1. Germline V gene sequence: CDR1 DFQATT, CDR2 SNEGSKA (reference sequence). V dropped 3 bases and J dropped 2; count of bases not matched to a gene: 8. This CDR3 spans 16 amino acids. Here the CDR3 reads CSARWDRVYSKNIQYF. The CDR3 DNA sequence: TGCAGTGCTAGGTGGGACAGGGTTTATTCCAAAAACATTCAGTACTTC.

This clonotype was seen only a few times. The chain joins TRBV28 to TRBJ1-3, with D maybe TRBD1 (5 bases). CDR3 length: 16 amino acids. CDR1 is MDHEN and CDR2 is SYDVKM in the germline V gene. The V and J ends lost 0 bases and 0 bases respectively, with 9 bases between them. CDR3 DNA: TGTGCCAGCAGTTTATGGGGGCCGTTCTCTGGAAACACCATATATTTT. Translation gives CASSLWGPFSGNTIYF.

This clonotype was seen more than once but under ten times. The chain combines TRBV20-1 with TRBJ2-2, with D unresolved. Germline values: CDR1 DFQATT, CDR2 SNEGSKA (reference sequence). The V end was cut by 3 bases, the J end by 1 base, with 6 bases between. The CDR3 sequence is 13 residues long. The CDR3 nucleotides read TGCAGTGCTAGGTTGAGGAACACCGGGGAGCTGTTTTTT. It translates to CSARLRNTGELFF.

In DNA form, the CDR3 reads TGTGCCAGCCGTCCCCACAGGGGTGGCAATCAGCCCCAGCATTTT. Translated, it gives CASRPHRGGNQPQHF. The genes are TRBV6-1 and TRBJ1-5; TRBD1 agrees at 7 bases. The CDR3 spans 15 residues. After removal of 8 bases from V and 2 bases from J, the junction contained 9 bases not matched to a gene. Germline V gene sequence: CDR1 MNHNS, CDR2 SASEGT.

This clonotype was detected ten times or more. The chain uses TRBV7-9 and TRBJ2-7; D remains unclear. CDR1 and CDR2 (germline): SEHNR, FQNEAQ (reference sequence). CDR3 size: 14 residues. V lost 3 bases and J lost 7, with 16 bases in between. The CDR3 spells CASSLGPLEREQYF. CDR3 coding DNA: TGTGCCAGCAGCTTGGGTCCTTTGGAGAGAGAGCAGTACTTC. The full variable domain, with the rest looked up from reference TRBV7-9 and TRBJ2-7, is DTGVSQNPRHKITKRGQNVTFRCDPISEHNRLYWYRQTLGQGPEFLTYFQNEAQLEKSRLLSDRFSAERPKGSFSTLEIQRTEQGDSAMYLCASSLGPLEREQYFGPGTRLTVT.

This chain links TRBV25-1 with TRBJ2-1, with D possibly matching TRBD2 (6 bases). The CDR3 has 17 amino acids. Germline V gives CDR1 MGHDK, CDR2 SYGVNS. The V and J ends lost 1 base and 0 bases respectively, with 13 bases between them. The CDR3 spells CASSESGGASSYNEQFF. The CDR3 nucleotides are TGTGCCAGCAGTGAATCTGGCGGGGCTAGCTCCTACAATGAGCAGTTCTTC.

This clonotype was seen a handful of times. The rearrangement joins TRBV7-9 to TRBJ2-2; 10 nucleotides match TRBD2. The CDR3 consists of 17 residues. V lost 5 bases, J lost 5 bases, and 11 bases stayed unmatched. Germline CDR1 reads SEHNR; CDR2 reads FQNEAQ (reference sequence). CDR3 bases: TGTGCCAGCAGCCCAAGAAAGCGGGAGGGCCGGACCGGGGAGCTGTTTTTT. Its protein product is CASSPRKREGRTGELFF. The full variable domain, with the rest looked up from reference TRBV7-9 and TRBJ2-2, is DTGVSQNPRHKITKRGQNVTFRCDPISEHNRLYWYRQTLGQGPEFLTYFQNEAQLEKSRLLSDRFSAERPKGSFSTLEIQRTEQGDSAMYLCASSPRKREGRTGELFFGEGSRLTVL.

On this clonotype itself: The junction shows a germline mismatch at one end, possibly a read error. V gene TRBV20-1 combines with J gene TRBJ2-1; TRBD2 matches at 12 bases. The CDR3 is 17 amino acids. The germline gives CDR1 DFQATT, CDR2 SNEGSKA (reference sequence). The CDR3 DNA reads TGCTGTGCTAGAGCCTTACTAGCGGGAGGCCGACTGGCTGAGCAGTTCTTC. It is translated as CCARALLAGGRLAEQFF.

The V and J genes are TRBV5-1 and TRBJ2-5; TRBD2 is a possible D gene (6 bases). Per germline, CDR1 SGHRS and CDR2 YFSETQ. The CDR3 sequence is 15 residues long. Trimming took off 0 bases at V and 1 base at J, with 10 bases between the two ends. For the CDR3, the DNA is TGCGCCAGCAGCTTGGCGGAGGGACTCCAAGAGACCCAGTACTTC. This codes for CASSLAEGLQETQYF.

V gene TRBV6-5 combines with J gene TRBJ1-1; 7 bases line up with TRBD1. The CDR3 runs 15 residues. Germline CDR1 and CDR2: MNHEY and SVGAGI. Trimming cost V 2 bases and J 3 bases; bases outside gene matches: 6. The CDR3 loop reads CASSYTRDRDTEAFF. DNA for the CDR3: TGTGCCAGCAGTTACACTAGAGACAGGGACACTGAAGCTTTCTTT.